This T cell receptor beta chain was profiled in a study of T cells in Graves' hyperthyroidism and ophthalmopathy. Findings and caveats of the study: Onset of ophthalmopathy came a median around 6.2 months after the model predicted it.

Details on this clonotype: The antigen is not known.

Patients counted as stable if ophthalmopathy did not develop within 18 months. Amplification yielded TCR beta CDR3 regions, with RNA transcripts as the source. The primer set for the first-round RT-PCR of the TCR CDR3 was HTBI. TCRdb re-derived calls from the multiplex PCR reads in MiXCR, one entry per CDR3 protein. Among about 200,000 distinct CDR3 sequences listed, around a sixth were seen once. The germline V gene has CDR1 SGHDN and CDR2 FVKESK. The CDR3 consists of 13 residues. V shed 5 bases and J shed 6 bases, with 10 bases lying between them. The source is a woman aged 50 to 60 with Graves' hyperthyroidism. Sequenced: blood. This chain joins TRBV14 and TRBJ2-2; TRBD2 might be the D (6 bases). The CDR3 here is CASSRRGSGELFF. In DNA form, the CDR3 reads TGTGCCAGCAGCAGGCGGGGATCCGGGGAGCTGTTTTTT. Complete variable domain (other parts from reference TRBV14 and TRBJ2-2): EAGVTQFPSHSVIEKGQTVTLRCDPISGHDNLYWYRRVMGKEIKFLLHFVKESKQDESGMPNNRFLAERTGGTYSTLKVQPAELEDSGVYFCASSRRGSGELFFGEGSRLTVL.